Each of the 14 T cell receptor beta chains below was sequenced from the same sample in a study of blood T cell repertoires in COVID-19. The assay was immunoSEQ multiplex PCR, and TCRdb's table has in-frame clones only and misses some. The sample holds approximately 46,000 clones, around 86% seen once. The sample taken for sequencing was peripheral blood. The receptor set was obtained from a human donor in a cohort sampled during active COVID-19.

The rearrangement links TRBV11-2 to TRBJ2-3; TRBD1 is a possible D gene (6 bases). CDR1 is SGHAT and CDR2 is FQNNGV in the germline V gene. Trimming shortened V by 3 bases and J by 8 bases, and 15 bases separated the two germline ends. The CDR3 has 14 amino acids. CDR3 bases: TGTGCCAGCAGCTTCCGCCCAGGGGCTTTTACGCAGTATTTT. Translation gives CASSFRPGAFTQYF.

V is TRBV7-6 and J is TRBJ2-7; 8 bases match TRBD1. V was pared by 5 bases and J by 9 bases, with 9 bases of the junction left unmatched. Germline values: CDR1 SGHVS, CDR2 FNYEAQ. This CDR3 has 13 amino acids. The CDR3 sequence: CASSPRTGIRQYF. The CDR3 bases are TGTGCCAGCAGCCCCCGGACAGGGATAAGGCAGTACTTC.

The chain carries TRBV6-2 or TRBV6-3 and TRBJ2-3; 9 bases line up with TRBD2. This CDR3 comprises 16 residues. Trimming cost V 0 bases and J 2 bases; bases outside gene matches: 3. Per the germline V gene, CDR1 is MNHEY and CDR2 is SVGEGT. The DNA of the CDR3 is TGTGCCAGCAGTTACTCGGCGGGGGGGATCACAGATACGCAGTATTTT. It codes for CASSYSAGGITDTQYF.

The V gene is TRBV5-1, the J gene TRBJ2-1; 10 nucleotides agree with TRBD2. Germline V CDR1 and CDR2: SGHRS, YFSETQ. The length of the CDR3 is 17 residues. V shed 4 bases, J shed 3 bases, and the junction held 10 bases outside the gene matches. The DNA for the CDR3 is TGCGCCAGCAGCCTGCCGGTTCGACTAGCGGGCTACAATGAGCAGTTCTTC. Amino acids: CASSLPVRLAGYNEQFF.

The rearrangement links TRBV6-5 to TRBJ1-4; TRBD1 matches at 9 bases. Looked up from germline, CDR1 is MNHEY and CDR2 is SVGAGI. This CDR3 has 15 amino acids. The J segment lost 3 bases and the V segment lost 7 bases, leaving 6 bases of the junction unmatched. CDR3 sequence reads: CASNPGQGPNEKLFF. The CDR3 nucleotides are TGTGCCAGCAACCCGGGACAGGGACCTAATGAAAAACTGTTTTTT.

This sequence joins TRBV7-2 and TRBJ2-1; D gene unclear. Germline V lookup: CDR1 SGHTA, CDR2 FQGNSA. There are 14 residues in the CDR3. V lost 5 bases, J lost 3 bases, and 11 bases lay in between. The CDR3 DNA reads TGTGCCAGCAGCCTGGTGGCGGTCTACAATGAGCAGTTCTTC. Encoded protein: CASSLVAVYNEQFF.

The chain combines TRBV6-4 with TRBJ2-1; the match to TRBD2 covers 8 bases. This CDR3 has 12 residues. CDR1 MRHNA and CDR2 SNTAGT come from the germline V gene. V lost 1 base to trimming and J lost 10 bases; unmatched junction nucleotides: 0. The CDR3 nucleotides read TGTGCCAGCAGTGACTTAGCGGGGGAGCAGTTCTTC. Translating gives CASSDLAGEQFF.

The J gene is TRBJ2-3, the V gene TRBV6-1, with D possibly matching TRBD1 (6 bases). V was cut by 3 bases and J by 2 bases, with 9 bases left in between. The CDR3 totals 14 residues. Germline V gives CDR1 MNHNS, CDR2 SASEGT. CDR3 nucleotide sequence: TGTGCCAGCAGTGAGGGACATGCCACAGATACGCAGTATTTT. Translating gives CASSEGHATDTQYF.

This sequence joins TRBV7-2 and TRBJ2-3; 8 bases line up with TRBD2. Germline CDR1 and CDR2: SGHTA and FQGNSA. J was trimmed by 6 bases and V by 1 base; bases with no gene match: 3. The CDR3 has 14 amino acids. The CDR3 nucleotides read TGTGCCAGCAGCTTAGTAGGCGGGGGGGATACGCAGTATTTT. This gives the protein CASSLVGGGDTQYF.

This clone was detected a few times. This sequence joins TRBV5-1 and TRBJ1-1, with D tentatively TRBD1 (6 bases). Trimming stripped 0 bases from V and 2 bases from J, with 11 bases between. Germline V gene sequence: CDR1 SGHRS, CDR2 YFSETQ. CDR3 length: 15 amino acids. CDR3 sequence reads: CASSLVGRGNTEAFF. As DNA, the CDR3 is TGCGCCAGCAGCTTGGTTGGCAGGGGAAACACTGAAGCTTTCTTT. Drawing the rest from reference TRBV5-1 and TRBJ1-1, the complete variable domain is KAGVTQTPRYLIKTRGQQVTLSCSPISGHRSVSWYQQTPGQGLQFLFEYFSETQRNKGNFPGRFSGRQFSNSRSEMNVSTLELGDSALYLCASSLVGRGNTEAFFGQGTRLTVV.

V and J are TRBV9 and TRBJ2-7; 12 bases agree with TRBD1. Germline V gene lookup returns CDR1 SGDLS and CDR2 YYNGEE. The ends lost 0 bases at V and 7 bases at J; junction bases unmatched: 8. This CDR3 comprises 16 residues. This CDR3 is CASSVGLGQGAGEQYF. The CDR3 DNA reads TGTGCCAGCAGCGTAGGCCTGGGACAGGGGGCAGGTGAGCAGTACTTC.

This chain uses TRBV7-9 with TRBJ2-2; tentatively, D is TRBD2 (6 bases). V lost 5 bases to trimming and J lost 10 bases, with 14 bases between them. This CDR3 is built from 13 residues. Germline values: CDR1 SEHNR, CDR2 FQNEAQ (reference sequence). Here the CDR3 DNA reads TGTGCCAGCAGCCAGGGACTTTTCGAGGAGCTGTTTTTT. Translating it yields CASSQGLFEELFF.

The J gene is TRBJ1-5, the V gene TRBV6-1; TRBD1 aligns across 8 bases. From germline, CDR1 is MNHNS and CDR2 SASEGT. J lost 6 bases, V lost 3 bases, and 4 bases had no gene match. There are 14 residues in the CDR3. The CDR3 coding sequence is TGTGCCAGCAGTGAGCAGGGGGCGGGTCAGCCCCAGCATTTT. This translates into CASSEQGAGQPQHF.

The chain joins TRBV19 to TRBJ2-1; tentatively, D is TRBD1 (6 bases). This CDR3 is 13 amino acids long. V lost 4 bases, J lost 10 bases, and 14 bases lay in between. Germline values: CDR1 LNHDA, CDR2 SQIVND (reference sequence). The CDR3 sequence: CASSTSGVDEQFF. CDR3 DNA sequence: TGTGCCAGTAGTACCTCAGGGGTCGACGAGCAGTTCTTC.